Following are 23 T cell receptor beta chains from one sample sequenced in a study of blood T cell repertoires in COVID-19. Produced via immunoSEQ multiplex PCR; TCRdb's table is partial and in-frame only. This table holds under 400,000 clones, around 86% found once. Sequences were obtained from PBMCs or T cells enriched from blood (not recorded which). Receptors originate from a woman aged 40 to 50 with acute COVID-19.

V and J are TRBV6-5 and TRBJ2-1; 10 nucleotides agree with TRBD2. CDR1 is MNHEY, CDR2 SVGAGI, per germline. The length of the CDR3 is 16 residues. V dropped 2 bases and J dropped 6; count of bases not matched to a gene: 7. The CDR3 DNA follows: TGTGCCAGCAGTTACCGCCGGACTAGCGGTGGCAATGAGCAGTTCTTC. Its protein product is CASSYRRTSGGNEQFF.

The chain uses TRBV28 and TRBJ2-7; D gene ambiguous. This CDR3 has 13 amino acids. Germline CDR1 and CDR2: MDHEN and SYDVKM. Trimming left V 2 bases short and J 3 bases short, with 8 bases between. CDR3: CASSLPVRYEQYF. As DNA, the CDR3 is TGTGCCAGCAGTTTACCGGTCCGCTACGAGCAGTACTTC.

This clone has just a few counts. Other DNA sequences from this sample encode an identical CDR3 as well. The rearrangement joins TRBV7-9 to TRBJ1-1; 9 positions agree with TRBD1. The CDR3 totals 13 residues. Per the germline V gene, CDR1 is SEHNR and CDR2 is FQNEAQ (reference sequence). V gave up 4 bases and J gave up 4 bases; unmatched junction bases: 1. In DNA, the CDR3 is TGTGCCAGCAGCTCGGGACAGGGCACTGAAGCTTTCTTT. Residues: CASSSGQGTEAFF. The full variable domain, in which reference TRBV7-9 and TRBJ1-1 provide the parts outside the CDR3, is DTGVSQNPRHKITKRGQNVTFRCDPISEHNRLYWYRQTLGQGPEFLTYFQNEAQLEKSRLLSDRFSAERPKGSFSTLEIQRTEQGDSAMYLCASSSGQGTEAFFGQGTRLTVV.

The V call is TRBV4-1, the J call TRBJ1-5, with D unclear. Deletions cut 4 bases from V and 4 bases from J, with 17 bases between. This CDR3 comprises 16 residues. CDR1 is MGHRA and CDR2 is YSYEKL in the germline V gene. CDR3: CASSPEPGRNNQPQHF. CDR3 nucleotide sequence: TGCGCCAGCAGCCCCGAACCGGGGAGAAATAATCAGCCCCAGCATTTT.

The chain is built from TRBV6-6 and TRBJ2-5; TRBD2 aligns across 11 bases. The CDR3 is 16 amino acids. The junction had 8 bases not matched to a gene; V was cut back by 8 bases and J by 0 bases. Germline lookup yields CDR1 MNHNY and CDR2 SVGAGI (reference sequence). The CDR3 sequence is CASAVPGLADQETQYF. As DNA, the CDR3 is TGTGCCAGCGCCGTCCCGGGACTAGCGGACCAAGAGACCCAGTACTTC.

The CDR3 DNA follows: TGTGCCAGCAGCGTAGGGCTAGGGGCAACTAATGAAAAACTGTTTTTT. Its protein is CASSVGLGATNEKLFF. This chain links TRBV9 with TRBJ1-4, with D maybe TRBD1 (5 bases). The CDR3 is 16 amino acids. The V end lost 0 bases, the J end lost 0 bases, and 9 bases lay between the germline ends. Looked up from germline, CDR1 is SGDLS and CDR2 is YYNGEE.

This clone was detected only a few times. The chain recombines TRBV19 with TRBJ1-3, with unresolved D. The germline CDR1 and CDR2 sequences are LNHDA and SQIVND (reference sequence). V lost 7 bases and J lost 0, with 10 bases in between. This CDR3 spans 14 amino acids. The CDR3 region is CASKIGYSGNTIYF. The CDR3 DNA reads as TGTGCCAGTAAGATCGGTTACTCTGGAAACACCATATATTTT.

The J gene is TRBJ2-2, the V gene TRBV5-1, with 8 positions matching TRBD2. Germline-derived CDR1 and CDR2 are SGHRS and YFSETQ. The CDR3 extends over 14 amino acids. After removal of 2 bases from V and 3 bases from J, the junction contained 0 bases not matched to a gene. CDR3 region: CASSFSGDTGELFF. The CDR3 DNA reads TGCGCCAGCAGCTTTAGCGGGGACACCGGGGAGCTGTTTTTT.

The CDR3 DNA sequence: TGCGCCAGCGCCCGGACTAGCGGGGGCAATGAGCAGTTCTTC. Amino acid sequence: CASARTSGGNEQFF. The chain has TRBV5-1 and TRBJ2-1, with 13 positions matching TRBD2. With V trimmed by 7 bases and J by 6 bases, 4 bases remained unmatched. In germline, CDR1 is SGHRS, CDR2 YFSETQ. CDR3 length: 14 amino acids.

The V gene is TRBV4-2, the J gene TRBJ1-1, with a weak D call TRBD1 (6 bases). The V gene lost 0 bases and the J gene lost 9 bases, with 17 bases spanning the gap. Germline values: CDR1 LGHNA, CDR2 YNFKEQ. The CDR3 sequence is 15 residues long. DNA of the CDR3: TGTGCCAGCAGCCAAGATAGGTCCTCGGACAGCAAAGCTTTCTTT. It translates to CASSQDRSSDSKAFF.

A word on this clone: The same CDR3 is also encoded by other DNA sequences in this sample. The chain is built from TRBV11-2 and TRBJ2-5; TRBD2 matches at 10 bases. Trimming cost V 0 bases and J 5 bases; bases outside gene matches: 6. The CDR3 loop spans 16 amino acids. Looked up from germline, CDR1 is SGHAT and CDR2 is FQNNGV. The CDR3 DNA reads as TGTGCCAGCAGCTTAGATAGGCTAGCGGGAGTGGAGACCCAGTACTTC. Protein: CASSLDRLAGVETQYF.

V gene TRBV20-1 combines with J gene TRBJ1-1; no clear D gene. The germline V and J ends were trimmed by 5 bases and 7 bases, with 11 bases remaining between them. This CDR3 is built from 11 residues. Per germline, CDR1 DFQATT and CDR2 SNEGSKA (reference sequence). CDR3 region: CSASGGIEAFF. In nucleotides, the CDR3 is TGCAGTGCTTCAGGAGGAATTGAAGCTTTCTTT.

The CDR3 coding sequence is TGTGCCAGCAGTGAAGCCCTTTACGAGCAGTACTTC. It translates to CASSEALYEQYF. The chain joins TRBV2 to TRBJ2-7, with D unclear. The germline gives CDR1 SNHLY, CDR2 FYNNEI. V was trimmed by 0 bases and J by 4 bases, leaving 4 bases between them. The CDR3 consists of 12 residues.

The chain is built from TRBV7-9 and TRBJ1-2, with no clear D. The germline V gene has CDR1 SEHNR and CDR2 FQNEAQ (reference sequence). V shed 0 bases and J shed 8 bases, with 19 bases lying between them. This CDR3 has 16 amino acids. The CDR3 DNA reads as TGTGCCAGCAGCTTAGCGCGGGAGTCCAGGCTCGGGGGCTACACCTTC. Protein product: CASSLARESRLGGYTF.

The rearrangement joins TRBV3-1 (or the pseudogene TRBV3-2) to TRBJ1-2; 9 bases align to TRBD1. J gave up 5 bases and V 4 bases, and 2 bases lay outside the gene matches. Germline V gene data show CDR1 as LGHDT and CDR2 as YNNKEL (reference sequence). The CDR3 runs to 13 residues. CDR3 bases: TGTGCCAGCAGCCCGGGACAGGGATATGGCTACACCTTC. Amino acid sequence: CASSPGQGYGYTF.

The count of this clone is one. This sequence joins TRBV9 and TRBJ2-2, with 9 bases that match TRBD1. V dropped 4 bases and J dropped 5; count of bases not matched to a gene: 9. The CDR3 contains 16 residues. CDR1 is SGDLS and CDR2 is YYNGEE in the germline V gene. This chain's CDR3 is CASSPTDRGWTGELFF. Here the CDR3 DNA reads TGTGCCAGCAGCCCCACGGACAGGGGTTGGACCGGGGAGCTGTTTTTT. The whole variable domain, filled in from reference TRBV9 and TRBJ2-2, reads DSGVTQTPKHLITATGQRVTLRCSPRSGDLSVYWYQQSLDQGLQFLIQYYNGEERAKGNILERFSAQQFPDLHSELNLSSLELGDSALYFCASSPTDRGWTGELFFGEGSRLTVL.

J is TRBJ1-2 and V is TRBV7-2, with TRBD1 matching over 8 bases. This CDR3 region has 13 residues. Germline CDR1 is SGHTA and CDR2 is FQGNSA. After removal of 4 bases from V and 6 bases from J, the junction contained 4 bases not matched to a gene. The CDR3: CASSSGQAHGYTF. CDR3 in DNA: TGTGCCAGCAGCTCGGGACAGGCCCATGGCTACACCTTC.

This chain links TRBV7-9 with TRBJ1-1; possibly TRBD1 for D (6 bases). With 2 bases removed from V and 1 base from J, the gap between germline ends came to 8 bases. Germline assignment: CDR1 SEHNR and CDR2 FQNEAQ (reference sequence). The CDR3 covers 14 residues. In nucleotides, the CDR3 is TGTGCCAGCAGCTTAACAGGGACGAACACTGAAGCTTTCTTT. Translated, it gives CASSLTGTNTEAFF.

J is TRBJ1-5 and V is TRBV12-5; 7 bases agree with TRBD1. Germline trimming cut 2 bases from V and 7 bases from J; bases unmatched to any gene: 8. This CDR3 spans 15 amino acids. From germline, CDR1 is LGHNT and CDR2 FRNRAP. This chain's CDR3 is CASGLWGQSGQPQHF. For the CDR3, the DNA is TGTGCTAGTGGTTTGTGGGGACAGTCTGGGCAGCCCCAGCATTTT.

The sample holds a few counts of this clone. The chain links TRBV9 to TRBJ2-5, with 12 bases matching TRBD2. Germline V gives CDR1 SGDLS, CDR2 YYNGEE. The CDR3 covers 18 residues. The V gene end was trimmed by 4 bases and the J gene end by 4 bases; junction bases not matched to a gene: 14. In nucleotides, the CDR3 is TGTGCCAGCAGCCCCTATGGCTCGCTAGCGGGGGGGCGAGAGACCCAGTACTTC. Translating it yields CASSPYGSLAGGRETQYF.

The V call is TRBV13, the J call TRBJ1-1; D not certain. This CDR3 has 15 amino acids. The V end was cut by 4 bases, the J end by 0 bases, with 12 bases between. Germline CDR1 PRHDT, CDR2 FYEKMQ (reference sequence). CDR3 loop: CASSWRPTMNTEAFF. The CDR3, as DNA: TGTGCCAGCAGCTGGAGACCGACGATGAACACTGAAGCTTTCTTT.

The chain joins TRBV28 to TRBJ2-7, with 7 bases lining up with TRBD2. In germline, CDR1 is MDHEN, CDR2 SYDVKM. CDR3 length equals 15 residues. J was trimmed by 0 bases and V by 5 bases; bases with no gene match: 7. The CDR3 region is CASSRGDVPSYEQYF. CDR3 sequence (DNA): TGTGCCAGCAGTCGGGGGGACGTCCCCTCCTACGAGCAGTACTTC.

The V gene is TRBV7-9, the J gene TRBJ1-1; 8 nucleotides match TRBD1. There are 14 residues in the CDR3. In germline, CDR1 is SEHNR, CDR2 FQNEAQ (reference sequence). Trimming at V came to 1 base and at J to 6 bases, leaving 4 bases not matched to a gene. The CDR3 protein is CASSLGRQGSEAFF. The CDR3 bases are TGTGCCAGCAGCTTAGGCCGACAGGGGTCTGAAGCTTTCTTT.